What follows are 10 T cell receptor beta chains derived from one specimen sequenced in a study of Ad26.COV2.S vaccination and SARS-CoV-2 variants listed by TCRdb under 2021. Read against the paper, the sample's treatment or condition label means: 19 received Ad26.COV2.S at low or high dose, single or two shots; roughly five received placebo; per-sample allocation not given. For vaccine and placebo recipients, the sequenced repertoires came from samples collected on day 63 after the first injection. Receptor amplification or capture employed the immunoSEQ multiplex PCR assay. The immuneACCESS repertoire file appears here via TCRdb, limited to in-frame rearrangements. These files lack a portion of the clones; in checked studies, under half of the deficit traces to unresolved V genes, and the cause of the others is not known. The sample has around 380,000 clones on record, approximately 91% of them singletons. Together, the top ten hold roughly 3% of the sample.

The source material was peripheral blood, sampled in a trial of Ad26.COV2.S vaccine versus placebo. The receptors were gathered from a person between 18 and 65 years old who received the Ad26.COV2.S COVID-19 vaccine or a placebo.

The chain is built from TRBV5-1 and TRBJ1-1; tentative D call: TRBD1 (5 bases). The CDR3 is 15 residues long. V lost 7 bases, J lost 4 bases, and 20 bases lay in between. Germline V lookup: CDR1 SGHRS, CDR2 YFSETQ. In nucleotides, the CDR3 is TGCGCCAGCTCGACTGGGGGTGGAATAATCACTGAAGCTTTCTTT. It codes for CASSTGGGIITEAFF.

This sequence joins TRBV6-5 and TRBJ1-1, with TRBD1 as a possible D gene (5 bases). Germline assignment: CDR1 MNHEY and CDR2 SVGAGI. The V end lost 7 bases, the J end lost 8 bases, and 17 bases lay between the germline ends. CDR3 length equals 13 residues. CDR3 bases: TGTGCCAGCACTCTTCATTTGACAGCAGAAGCTTTCTTT. It specifies CASTLHLTAEAFF.

The chain combines TRBV3-1 (or the pseudogene TRBV3-2) with TRBJ1-1; D is possibly TRBD1 (5 bases). Germline CDR1 is LGHDT and CDR2 is YNNKEL (reference sequence). The CDR3 covers 15 residues. Trimming took 4 bases from V and 1 from J, leaving 13 bases between them. The CDR3 loop reads CASSPMGDQNTEAFF. CDR3 nucleotide sequence: TGTGCCAGCAGCCCGATGGGGGACCAGAACACTGAAGCTTTCTTT.

This chain connects TRBV5-3 to TRBJ1-3; TRBD1 might be the D (5 bases). TRBV5-3 is sorted into the ORF group, with uncertain function. The V gene lost 0 bases and the J gene lost 2 bases, with 18 bases spanning the gap. The CDR3 extends over 18 amino acids. CDR3 in amino acids: CARSLDRSWTRTGNTIYF. CDR3 sequence (DNA): TGTGCCAGAAGCTTGGACAGGTCCTGGACGCGTACTGGAAACACCATATATTTT.

This chain links TRBV7-8 with TRBJ1-5; D is perhaps TRBD1 (5 bases). V was clipped by 5 bases and J by 4 bases, with 18 bases between them. The CDR3 extends over 16 amino acids. The germline V gene encodes CDR1 SGHVS and CDR2 FQNEAQ. The CDR3 DNA reads as TGTGCCAGCAGCCCCCGCCGGGACCGAGGGAATCAGCCCCAGCATTTT. It yields the protein CASSPRRDRGNQPQHF.

V gene TRBV10-1 combines with J gene TRBJ1-6, with D uncertain. The CDR3 length is 16 residues. Germline V CDR1 and CDR2: WNHNN, SYGVQD (reference sequence). V was pared by 0 bases and J by 6 bases, with 12 bases between. Here the CDR3 DNA reads TGCGCCAGCAGTGAGTCGCAGGTCAGTCCTAATTCACCCCTCCACTTT. Protein product: CASSESQVSPNSPLHF.

The chain combines TRBV19 with TRBJ1-5; D remains ambiguous. The CDR3 extends over 13 amino acids. V was shortened by 5 bases and J by 3 bases, with 8 bases between the two germline ends. Germline V CDR1 and CDR2: LNHDA, SQIVND (reference sequence). The chain's CDR3 is CASSGSFNQPQHF. The CDR3 nucleotides read TGTGCCAGTAGTGGGAGTTTCAATCAGCCCCAGCATTTT. Full variable domain (outside the CDR3, taken from reference TRBV19 and TRBJ1-5): DGGITQSPKYLFRKEGQNVTLSCEQNLNHDAMYWYRQDPGQGLRLIYYSQIVNDFQKGDIAEGYSVSREKKESFPLTVTSAQKNPTAFYLCASSGSFNQPQHFGDGTRLSIL.

The rearrangement uses TRBV6-5 and TRBJ1-5; TRBD1 matches at 7 bases. CDR1 is MNHEY and CDR2 is SVGAGI in the germline V gene. With 6 bases clipped from V and 2 bases from J, the junction kept 7 bases outside the gene matches. The CDR3 runs to 15 residues. The CDR3 sequence: CASSRGGVGNQPQHF. As DNA, the CDR3 is TGTGCCAGCAGCAGGGGGGGGGTAGGCAATCAGCCCCAGCATTTT.

This chain's CDR3 is CASSHHEAPALSWSNQPQHF. For the CDR3, the DNA is TGCGCCAGCAGCCACCACGAGGCCCCCGCCCTTTCATGGAGCAATCAGCCCCAGCATTTT. The V call is TRBV4-1, the J call TRBJ1-5; D is unresolved. V was trimmed by 3 bases and J by 1 base, leaving 25 bases between them. This CDR3 spans 20 amino acids. The germline V gene has CDR1 MGHRA and CDR2 YSYEKL.

The J gene is TRBJ1-1, the V gene TRBV7-2, with a possible D match to TRBD1 (5 bases). Deletions cut 1 base from V and 4 bases from J, with 7 bases between. CDR3 size: 13 residues. The V gene's germline CDR1 is SGHTA and CDR2 FQGNSA. CDR3: CASSLEGRTEAFF. The CDR3, as DNA: TGTGCCAGCAGCTTAGAGGGGCGCACTGAAGCTTTCTTT.